The 5 T cell receptor beta chains reported below all come from one sample, sequenced in a study of T-cell memory formation after mild COVID-19. In TCRdb, the 5' RACE reads were re-called with MiXCR into one record per CDR3 protein. The sample has 50,000 to 60,000 distinct CDR3 sequences, about a quarter seen once. The specimen sequenced was PBMCs or a T cell subset sorted from them (not recorded which). These receptors originate from a man between 18 and 29 years old who had mild COVID-19 (a few samples of this study predate the infection). Cell type and time point are not known.

This chain links TRBV6-5 with TRBJ1-1; no reliable D call. With 0 bases removed from V and 0 bases from J, the gap between germline ends came to 11 bases. The CDR3 runs to 16 residues. The germline CDR1 and CDR2 sequences are MNHEY and SVGAGI. The CDR3 DNA is TGTGCCAGCAGTTACTCGGGGAACCTCGTGAACACTGAAGCTTTCTTT. It specifies CASSYSGNLVNTEAFF.

The chain links TRBV5-4 to TRBJ2-5; D is perhaps TRBD1 or TRBD2 (7 bases each). Trimming pared 5 bases from V and 7 bases from J, leaving 18 bases between. There are 14 residues in the CDR3. In germline, CDR1 is SGHNT, CDR2 YYREEE (reference sequence). CDR3 nucleotide sequence: TGTGCCAGCAGAGACAGGGAGGGAGAGGTGACCCAGTACTTC. As protein: CASRDREGEVTQYF.

The rearrangement links TRBV7-9 to TRBJ1-3; D is unclear. The CDR3 contains 17 residues. Trimming left V 2 bases short and J 0 bases short, with 14 bases between. The germline CDR1 and CDR2 sequences are SEHNR and FQNEAQ (reference sequence). The chain's CDR3 is CASSLPQDGNSGNTIYF. The DNA for the CDR3 is TGTGCCAGCAGCTTACCCCAGGACGGAAACTCTGGAAACACCATATATTTT.

J is TRBJ1-5 and V is TRBV27, with D tentatively TRBD1 (6 bases). V lost 7 bases to trimming and J lost 2 bases, with 15 bases between them. Germline V lookup: CDR1 MNHEY, CDR2 SMNVEV (reference sequence). The CDR3 contains 15 residues. The CDR3 is CASTQTGRGNQPQHF. The CDR3 nucleotides read TGTGCCAGCACCCAAACAGGGAGAGGCAATCAGCCCCAGCATTTT.

The CDR3 region is CASSNSGQGGDTQYF. CDR3 coding DNA: TGTGCCAGCAGTAACTCTGGACAGGGGGGGGATACGCAGTATTTT. This chain links TRBV2 with TRBJ2-3, with 10 bases aligning to TRBD1. The CDR3 contains 15 residues. V lost 5 bases and J lost 6; bases outside the gene matches: 8. The germline CDR1 and CDR2 sequences are SNHLY and FYNNEI.